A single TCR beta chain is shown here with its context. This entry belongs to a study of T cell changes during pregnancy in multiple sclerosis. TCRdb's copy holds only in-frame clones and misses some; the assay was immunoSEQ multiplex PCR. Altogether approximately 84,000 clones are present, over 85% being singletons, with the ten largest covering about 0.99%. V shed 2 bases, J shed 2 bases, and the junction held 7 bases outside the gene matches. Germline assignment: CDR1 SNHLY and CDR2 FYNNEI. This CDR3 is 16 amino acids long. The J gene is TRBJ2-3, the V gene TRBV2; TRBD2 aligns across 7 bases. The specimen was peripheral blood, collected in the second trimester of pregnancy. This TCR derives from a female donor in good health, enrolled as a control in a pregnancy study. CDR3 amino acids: CASSEFPGLHTDTQYF. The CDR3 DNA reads TGTGCCAGCAGTGAATTCCCGGGACTACACACAGATACGCAGTATTTT.